This TCR beta chain was observed in a study of technical replicates of blood from several donors. The V gene end was trimmed by 0 bases and the J gene end by 2 bases; junction bases not matched to a gene: 10. The V gene's germline CDR1 is SGHRS and CDR2 YFSETQ. The CDR3 is 17 residues long. The assay was immunoSEQ multiplex PCR, and TCRdb's table has in-frame clones only and misses some. The data contain some 68,000 clones, roughly 92% of them singletons. The rearrangement links TRBV5-1 to TRBJ2-7; 8 bases align to TRBD1. The receptor's source is a human donor in good health. The sample consisted of T cells isolated from PBMCs. This CDR3 is CASSLGPSTGGAYEQYF. In DNA, the CDR3 is TGCGCCAGCAGCTTGGGCCCAAGTACAGGGGGAGCCTACGAGCAGTACTTC.